Listed here is a single T cell receptor beta chain. CDR1 is SGHDN, CDR2 FVKESK, per germline. Trimming left V 1 base short and J 0 bases short, with 7 bases between. The CDR3 sequence is 15 residues long. The assay was immunoSEQ multiplex PCR, and TCRdb's table has in-frame clones only and misses some. The sample comprises around 700,000 clones, around 89% of which are singletons, and over 0.2% rests with the top ten. This record belongs to a study of blood T cell repertoires in COVID-19. As for the study in general: COVID-19 samples collected from the United States, Italy and Spain covered acute and convalescent phases.

This clonotype was sampled from a woman aged 18-29 years with acute or convalescent COVID-19. Sequencing was done on a sample of peripheral blood. The rearrangement joins TRBV14 to TRBJ1-3; D uncertain. For the CDR3, the DNA is TGTGCCAGCAGCCAAGTCGGTAGCTCTGGAAACACCATATATTTT. This sequence encodes CASSQVGSSGNTIYF.